The next 27 T cell receptor beta chains were all read from a single sample in a study of blood T cells in healthy people across ages (dated by TCRdb to the mid-2010s). Libraries were constructed by 5' RACE. The instrument was an Illumina HiSeq 2500. A second about 7 to 11 cycle PCR used a sample-barcoded 5' primer and a J-beta primer mix. TCRdb reworked the public reads: Q25 trimming with fastp, MiXCR clone assembly, productive beta chains retained. Each record represents a unique CDR3 protein, reported with the most common genes and DNA among its rows. This sample holds 650,000 to 950,000 distinct CDR3 sequences; under 55% were observed only once. The top ten hold roughly 19% of the sample. The source material was blood. The source is a man in his sixties in good health.

The V call is TRBV7-9, the J call TRBJ2-3; a possible D gene is TRBD1 (6 bases). The CDR3 has 16 amino acids. CDR1 SEHNR and CDR2 FQNEAQ come from the germline V gene (reference sequence). Trimming took 3 bases from V and 3 from J, leaving 16 bases between them. As DNA, the CDR3 is TGTGCCAGCAGCTTTCTACAGGGTGCGGGTACAGATACGCAGTATTTT. It codes for CASSFLQGAGTDTQYF.

The chain joins TRBV18 to TRBJ2-1; tentatively, D is TRBD2 (7 bases). Between the trimmed V and J ends, which lost 3 bases and 3 bases, there was a span of 12 bases. Per the germline V gene, CDR1 is KGHSH and CDR2 is LQKENI. The CDR3 runs to 15 residues. The CDR3 here is CASSPGRGLYNEQFF. CDR3 in DNA: TGTGCCAGCTCACCGGGGCGGGGGCTCTACAATGAGCAGTTCTTC.

Note on this clonotype: The CDR3 does not close with the conserved phenylalanine or tryptophan, likely indicating a read error. The V call is TRBV7-9, the J call TRBJ2-1; tentatively, D is TRBD2 (6 bases). The CDR3 runs to 17 residues. CDR1 and CDR2 from the germline V gene are SEHNR and FQNEAQ (reference sequence). CDR3 sequence: CASSLVRAGRGHNEQFT. CDR3 coding DNA: TGTGCCAGCAGTTTAGTAAGGGCGGGGAGAGGGCACAATGAGCAGTTCACC.

The chain combines TRBV11-2 with TRBJ2-5; TRBD2 aligns across 13 bases. The J segment lost 4 bases and the V segment lost 5 bases, leaving 4 bases of the junction unmatched. This CDR3 is 15 amino acids long. Germline V gene lookup returns CDR1 SGHAT and CDR2 FQNNGV. CDR3 sequence reads: CASSAGLAGAETQYF. The CDR3 DNA follows: TGTGCCAGCAGCGCAGGACTAGCGGGGGCAGAGACCCAGTACTTC. The full variable domain, with the rest looked up from reference TRBV11-2 and TRBJ2-5, is EAGVAQSPRYKIIEKRQSVAFWCNPISGHATLYWYQQILGQGPKLLIQFQNNGVVDDSQLPKDRFSAERLKGVDSTLKIQPAKLEDSAVYLCASSAGLAGAETQYFGPGTRLLVL.

This clonotype was detected only a few times. The chain employs TRBV29-1 and TRBJ2-1, with 8 bases identical to TRBD1. The V gene's germline CDR1 is SQVTM and CDR2 ANQGSEA. The CDR3 runs 14 residues. The V and J ends lost 4 bases and 6 bases, in that order; junction bases with no gene match: 8. The CDR3, as DNA: TGCAGCGTTGCAATGGCAGGGGGCCCCAATGAGCAGTTCTTC. Translating gives CSVAMAGGPNEQFF.

This chain uses TRBV3-1 with TRBJ1-1, with TRBD1 identical over 8 bases. CDR1 and CDR2 from the germline V gene are LGHDT and YNNKEL (reference sequence). This CDR3 comprises 15 residues. V lost 4 bases and J lost 4; bases outside the gene matches: 8. CDR3 DNA sequence: TGTGCCAGCAGCCGACTAGGACAGGGTGGCACTGAAGCTTTCTTT. Amino acids: CASSRLGQGGTEAFF.

The chain links TRBV12-3 or TRBV12-4 to TRBJ2-5, with D possibly TRBD1 on 5 matching bases. The J call may not be correct, given that the DNA end is closer to TRBJ2-7. The CDR3 is 13 amino acids. CDR3 bases: TGTGCCAGCAGTTTAACCAGGGTCGACGAGCAGTACTTC. This codes for CASSLTRVDEQYF.

V usage is TRBV5-1 and J usage is TRBJ2-6; D remains unclear. CDR1 and CDR2 from the germline V gene are SGHRS and YFSETQ. V was clipped by 6 bases and J by 4 bases, with 11 bases between them. This CDR3 comprises 14 residues. In DNA, the CDR3 is TGCGCCAGCATGACCCCCACCGGGGCCAACGTCCTGACTTTC. It translates to CASMTPTGANVLTF.

This clonotype was recorded once. The V and J genes are TRBV5-1 and TRBJ2-3; 7 bases fit TRBD1. Germline trimming cut 0 bases from V and 0 bases from J; bases unmatched to any gene: 4. The CDR3 extends over 16 amino acids. Germline CDR1 is SGHRS and CDR2 is YFSETQ. The DNA for the CDR3 is TGCGCCAGCAGCTTGGGGGACAGCCAGAGCACAGATACGCAGTATTTT. Residues: CASSLGDSQSTDTQYF. The full variable domain, completed using reference TRBV5-1 and TRBJ2-3, is KAGVTQTPRYLIKTRGQQVTLSCSPISGHRSVSWYQQTPGQGLQFLFEYFSETQRNKGNFPGRFSGRQFSNSRSEMNVSTLELGDSALYLCASSLGDSQSTDTQYFGPGTRLTVL.

This clonotype was picked up one time. The genes are TRBV29-1 and TRBJ1-4, with D perhaps TRBD1 (5 bases). The CDR3 totals 13 residues. Germline-derived CDR1 and CDR2 are SQVTM and ANQGSEA. The V gene lost 5 bases and the J gene lost 9 bases, with 16 bases spanning the gap. Written as DNA, the CDR3 is TGCAGCGTTACCGGGGCTCCAAGTAAAAAACTGTTTTTT. It specifies CSVTGAPSKKLFF.

In its sample, this clonotype was seen many times. The chain carries TRBV5-1 and TRBJ2-7; 7 nucleotides line up with TRBD1. CDR1 SGHRS and CDR2 YFSETQ come from the germline V gene. The CDR3 covers 14 residues. The junction had 6 bases not matched to a gene; V was cut back by 0 bases and J by 6 bases. CDR3 in amino acids: CASSLGQGIGEQYF. The DNA of the CDR3 is TGCGCCAGCAGCTTGGGACAGGGTATCGGCGAGCAGTACTTC.

The DNA for the CDR3 is TGTGCCAGCAGTCGGACAGGGGGTAGCAATCAGCCCCAGCATTTT. Its translation: CASSRTGGSNQPQHF. This sequence joins TRBV12-3 or TRBV12-4 and TRBJ1-5; TRBD1 agrees at 10 bases. Germline trimming cut 5 bases from V and 0 bases from J; bases unmatched to any gene: 1. The length of the CDR3 is 15 residues.

The chain couples TRBV30 to TRBJ1-2; the D is unclear. The V gene lost 2 bases and the J gene lost 4 bases, with 14 bases spanning the gap. Germline CDR1 is GTSNPN and CDR2 is SVGIG (reference sequence). This CDR3 region has 14 residues. As DNA, the CDR3 is TGTGCCTGGAGTTCCCAAAGAAGCTTCTATGGCTACACCTTC. Translation: CAWSSQRSFYGYTF.

This clonotype was picked up a small number of times. The chain has TRBV7-2 and TRBJ2-7; TRBD2 agrees at 8 bases. CDR1 and CDR2 from the germline V gene are SGHTA and FQGNSA. The CDR3 sequence is 14 residues long. The V and J ends lost 5 bases and 2 bases, in that order; junction bases with no gene match: 5. Here the CDR3 reads CASSQSGGAYEQYF. In nucleotides, the CDR3 is TGTGCCAGCAGCCAAAGCGGGGGCGCCTACGAGCAGTACTTC.

Only a few counts were recorded for this clonotype. The chain combines TRBV5-1 with TRBJ1-6, with 9 nucleotides matching TRBD1. CDR1 SGHRS and CDR2 YFSETQ come from the germline V gene. V trimming: 4 bases; J trimming: 7 bases; junction bases outside the gene matches: 3. The CDR3 extends over 14 amino acids. The CDR3 protein is CASSADRGNSPLHF. The CDR3 nucleotides are TGCGCCAGCAGCGCCGACAGGGGGAATTCACCCCTCCACTTT.

The CDR3 DNA is TGTGCCAGCAGCGGGGACGGCCGAAACACTGAAGCTTTCTTT. This sequence encodes CASSGDGRNTEAFF. The rearrangement joins TRBV7-9 to TRBJ1-1; the D gene is possibly TRBD1 (5 bases). This CDR3 is built from 14 residues. In germline, CDR1 is SEHNR, CDR2 FQNEAQ (reference sequence). Trimming took off 5 bases at V and 2 bases at J, with 12 bases between the two ends.

This clonotype was recorded a few times. The chain employs TRBV2 and TRBJ2-3; 8 nucleotides match TRBD1. Germline V gives CDR1 SNHLY, CDR2 FYNNEI. The CDR3 loop spans 15 amino acids. V shed 4 bases and J 4 bases; nucleotides not matched to a gene: 7. CDR3 nucleotides: TGTGCCAGCAGTGCTAGACAGGGGAGTTCAGATACGCAGTATTTT. It encodes CASSARQGSSDTQYF. The complete variable domain, with remaining parts taken from reference TRBV2 and TRBJ2-3, reads EPEVTQTPSHQVTQMGQEVILRCVPISNHLYFYWYRQILGQKVEFLVSFYNNEISEKSEIFDDQFSVERPDGSNFTLKIRSTKLEDSAMYFCASSARQGSSDTQYFGPGTRLTVL.

The J gene is TRBJ2-1, the V gene TRBV9; tentative D call: TRBD2 (5 bases). CDR1 SGDLS and CDR2 YYNGEE come from the germline V gene. V was trimmed by 4 bases and J by 0 bases, leaving 14 bases between them. CDR3 length: 16 amino acids. The CDR3 region has the DNA TGTGCCAGCAGCCCCCCTCGGGGAAGCTCCTACAATGAGCAGTTCTTC. Protein product: CASSPPRGSSYNEQFF.

In the case of this clonotype: Being one base from a much bigger clone, this may be a read error. The V call is TRBV10-3, the J call TRBJ2-7; no clear D gene. The ends were cut back, 5 bases at V and 4 bases at J, with 15 bases in the middle. CDR1 is ENHRY, CDR2 SYGVKD, per germline. There are 14 residues in the CDR3. CDR3 coding DNA: TGTGCCATCAGTAGCAATGGGCCAATATACGAGCAGTACTTC. Residues: CAISSNGPIYEQYF.

The chain couples TRBV12-3 or TRBV12-4 to TRBJ1-5, with a weak D call TRBD1 (5 bases). V was trimmed by 6 bases and J by 1 base, leaving 10 bases between them. The CDR3 extends over 14 amino acids. CDR3 sequence: CASRQRGSNQPQHF. The CDR3 DNA sequence: TGTGCCAGCAGACAGAGGGGAAGCAATCAGCCCCAGCATTTT.

J is TRBJ2-2 and V is TRBV6-4; D tentatively fits TRBD1 or TRBD2 (7 bases each). V was pared by 8 bases and J by 0 bases, with 13 bases between. Germline-derived CDR1 and CDR2 are MRHNA and SNTAGT. CDR3 size: 15 residues. The CDR3 region has the DNA TGTGCCAGCCCCGGGGGGACAGCGAACACCGGGGAGCTGTTTTTT. Translating it yields CASPGGTANTGELFF.

This chain joins TRBV19 and TRBJ1-2, with D possibly TRBD1 on 6 matching bases. From germline, CDR1 is LNHDA and CDR2 SQIVND (reference sequence). This CDR3 is 15 amino acids long. Trimming removed 0 bases at V and 7 bases at J, with 15 bases between. The CDR3 region is CASSIDRGIRGGYTF. In DNA form, the CDR3 reads TGTGCCAGTAGTATAGACAGGGGAATTCGTGGTGGCTACACCTTC.

The chain carries TRBV20-1 and TRBJ1-5; D uncertain. The V and J ends lost 1 base and 7 bases respectively, with 17 bases between them. Germline CDR1 DFQATT, CDR2 SNEGSKA (reference sequence). This CDR3 contains 15 residues. This CDR3 is CSARGIKKVGQPQHF. The CDR3, as DNA: TGCAGTGCTAGAGGGATTAAAAAAGTGGGCCAGCCCCAGCATTTT.

The chain carries TRBV12-5 and TRBJ2-7; 7 bases map to TRBD1. The J call may be mistaken, given a closer DNA end match to TRBJ2-5. Germline V gene data show CDR1 as LGHNT and CDR2 as FRNRAP. The CDR3 spans 13 residues. The CDR3 is CASGDRVGETQYF. The CDR3 coding sequence is TGTGCTAGTGGTGACAGGGTTGGAGAGACCCAGTACTTC.

This chain uses TRBV7-2 with TRBJ2-5; 8 nucleotides align to TRBD2. CDR1 is SGHTA, CDR2 FQGNSA, per germline. V gave up 5 bases and J gave up 6 bases; unmatched junction bases: 5. The length of the CDR3 is 13 residues. CDR3 sequence reads: CASSVQREQTQYF. Written as DNA, the CDR3 is TGTGCCAGCAGCGTACAGCGGGAGCAGACCCAGTACTTC.

In the case of this clonotype: A much larger clone is a single base away; this may be a read error. The chain combines TRBV12-5 with TRBJ2-7; D is uncertain. Germline V lookup: CDR1 LGHNT, CDR2 FRNRAP. Trimming took off 4 bases at V and 7 bases at J, with 20 bases between the two ends. CDR3 size: 15 residues. The CDR3 DNA reads TGTGCTAGTGGTTACTTACCCAGAGCCCACAATGAGCAGTACTTC. Translating it yields CASGYLPRAHNEQYF.

The J gene is TRBJ2-6, the V gene TRBV28, with D maybe TRBD1 (5 bases). The germline CDR1 and CDR2 sequences are MDHEN and SYDVKM. Trimming cost V 4 bases and J 2 bases, with 12 bases left between them. This CDR3 spans 16 amino acids. The CDR3 loop reads CASSSGPRAGANVLTF. CDR3 DNA: TGTGCCAGCAGTTCAGGACCCAGGGCTGGGGCCAACGTCCTGACTTTC.